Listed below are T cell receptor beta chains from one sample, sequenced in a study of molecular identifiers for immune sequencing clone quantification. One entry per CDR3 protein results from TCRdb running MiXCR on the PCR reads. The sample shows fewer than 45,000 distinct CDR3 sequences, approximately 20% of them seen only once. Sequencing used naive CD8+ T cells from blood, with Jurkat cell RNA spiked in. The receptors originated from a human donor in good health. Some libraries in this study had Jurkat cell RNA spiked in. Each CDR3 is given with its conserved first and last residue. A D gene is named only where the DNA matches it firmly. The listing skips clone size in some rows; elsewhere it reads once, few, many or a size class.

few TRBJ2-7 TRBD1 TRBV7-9 CASSLVGTEHYEQYF TGTGCCAGCAGCTTAGTCGGGACAGAACACTACGAGCAGTACTTC
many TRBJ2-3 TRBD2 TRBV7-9 CASSASGASTDTQYF TGTGCCAGCAGCGCTAGCGGGGCCTCCACAGATACGCAGTATTTT
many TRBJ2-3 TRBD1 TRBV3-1 CASSQVFSGQITDTQYF TGTGCCAGCAGCCAAGTGTTCTCGGGACAGATCACAGATACGCAGTATTTT
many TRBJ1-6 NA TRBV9 CASSGGGDYNSPLHF TGTGCCAGCAGCGGAGGGGGGGATTATAATTCACCCCTCCACTTT
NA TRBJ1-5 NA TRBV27 CASAGRRNQPQHF TGTGCCAGCGCGGGACGGAGGAATCAGCCCCAGCATTTT
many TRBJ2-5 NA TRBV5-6 CASSLDALTQYF TGTGCCAGCAGCTTGGACGCGCTCACCCAGTACTTC
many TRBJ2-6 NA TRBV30 CAWSPGASGANVLTF TGTGCCTGGAGTCCGGGGGCGTCAGGGGCCAACGTCCTGACTTTC
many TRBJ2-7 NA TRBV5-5 CASSLAVGAYEQYF TGTGCCAGCAGCTTGGCGGTCGGGGCCTACGAGCAGTACTTC
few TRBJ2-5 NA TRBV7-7 CASSLDWGGETQYF TGTGCTAGCAGCTTAGATTGGGGCGGGGAGACCCAGTACTTC
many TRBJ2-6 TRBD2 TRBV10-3 CAISDVASGTRYGANVLTF TGTGCCATCAGTGATGTGGCTAGCGGGACAAGATATGGGGCCAACGTCCTGACTTTC
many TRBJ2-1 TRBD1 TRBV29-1 CSTDRDPYNEQFF TGCAGCACAGACAGGGATCCCTACAATGAGCAGTTCTTC
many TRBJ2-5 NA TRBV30 CAWSVLGETQYF TGTGCCTGGAGTGTACTAGGAGAGACCCAGTACTTC
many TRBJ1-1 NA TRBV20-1 CSARDRAYSQRSEAFF TGCAGTGCTAGAGATCGGGCCTACAGCCAGCGTTCGGAAGCTTTCTTT
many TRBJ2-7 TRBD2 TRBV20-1 CSAPGGTSSYEQYF TGCAGTGCTCCGGGGGGGACCTCCTCCTACGAGCAGTACTTC
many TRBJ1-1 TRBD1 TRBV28 CASSPRYIDTGEEDTEAFF TGTGCCAGCAGTCCCCGCTACATAGACACAGGGGAGGAGGACACTGAAGCTTTCTTT
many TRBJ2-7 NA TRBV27 CASSPLVALLVEQYF TGTGCCAGCAGTCCGCTAGTCGCTCTTTTGGTTGAGCAGTACTTC
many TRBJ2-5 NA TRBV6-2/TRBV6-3 CASSYGPGYQETQYF TGTGCCAGCAGTTACGGGCCAGGGTACCAAGAGACCCAGTACTTC
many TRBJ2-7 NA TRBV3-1 CASSQAAFAGADEQYF TGTGCCAGCAGCCAAGCCGCATTTGCGGGGGCTGACGAGCAGTACTTC
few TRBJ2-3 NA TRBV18 CASRLTGRGTDTQYF TGTGCCAGCCGACTAACGGGACGGGGCACAGATACGCAGTATTTT
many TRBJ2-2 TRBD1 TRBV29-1 CSVAGQGRTGELFF TGCAGCGTTGCAGGACAGGGGCGCACCGGGGAGCTGTTTTTT
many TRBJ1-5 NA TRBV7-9 CASSLGDSNQPQHF TGTGCCAGCAGCTTAGGGGACAGCAATCAGCCCCAGCATTTT
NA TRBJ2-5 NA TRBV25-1 CASSELGSRETQYF TGTGCCAGCAGTGAACTCGGGTCCAGGGAGACCCAGTACTTC
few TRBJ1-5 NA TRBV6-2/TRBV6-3 CASSFQGYQPQHF TGTGCCAGCAGTTTTCAGGGGTACCAGCCCCAGCATTTT
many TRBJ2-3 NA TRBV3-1 CASSRAFPDTFTDTQYF TGTGCCAGCAGCCGGGCCTTCCCGGACACATTCACAGATACGCAGTATTTT
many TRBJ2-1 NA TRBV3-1 CASPTRLAFF TGTGCCAGTCCAACTAGGTTGGCGTTCTTC
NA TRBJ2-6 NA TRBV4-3 CASSQDYRDSGANVLTF TGCGCCAGCAGCCAAGATTACAGGGACTCTGGGGCCAACGTCCTGACTTTC
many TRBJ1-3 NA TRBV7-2 CASSFFRDGGNTIYF TGTGCCAGCAGCTTTTTCCGGGACGGTGGAAACACCATATATTTT
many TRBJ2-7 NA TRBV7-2 CASSLAYSVEQYF TGTGCCAGCAGCTTAGCCTATTCCGTGGAGCAGTACTTC
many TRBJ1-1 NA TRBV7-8 CASSPQYTEAFF TGTGCCAGCAGCCCCCAATACACTGAAGCTTTCTTT
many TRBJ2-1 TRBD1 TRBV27 CASRNDRGHYNEQFF TGTGCCAGCAGAAACGACAGGGGGCATTACAATGAGCAGTTCTTC
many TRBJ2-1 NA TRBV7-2 CASSLFANEQFF TGTGCCAGCAGCTTATTTGCGAATGAGCAGTTCTTC
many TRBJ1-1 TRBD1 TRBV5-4 CASSDDRETSEAFF TGTGCCAGCAGCGACGACAGGGAGACGTCTGAAGCTTTCTTT
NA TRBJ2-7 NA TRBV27 CASSTLGAVMSEQYF TGTGCCAGCAGTACCCTCGGGGCTGTGATGTCCGAGCAGTACTTC
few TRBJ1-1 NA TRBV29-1 CSALAAQAFF TGCAGCGCCCTAGCGGCACAGGCTTTCTTT
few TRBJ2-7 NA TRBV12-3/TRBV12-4 CASSLGARTYEQYF TGTGCCAGCAGTTTAGGGGCAAGAACCTACGAGCAGTACTTC
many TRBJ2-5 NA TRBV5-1 CASSEGVRGETQYF TGCGCCAGCAGCGAGGGGGTACGGGGAGAGACCCAGTACTTC
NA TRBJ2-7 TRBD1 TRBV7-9 CASSSVGTEHYEQYF TGTGCCAGCAGCTCAGTCGGGACAGAACACTACGAGCAGTACTTC